This T cell receptor (beta chain) was profiled in a study of cytomegalovirus exposure and HLA in healthy donors. This clone was counted a few times. Its antigen is not identified. The PCR made use of 60 Vbeta and 13 Jbeta primers. Repertoires were generated with immunoSEQ multiplex PCR, while TCRdb's copy carries only in-frame clones and drops some. The sample comprises some 110,000 clones, 75% to 85% of which are singletons, and 1.5% to 2% rests with the top ten. Whole-study results and caveats: Relative to equally common others, HLA-associated TCR beta chains showed greater clonal expansion in a later analysis. In an earlier analysis, in 587 donors, most V segments appeared productive either ~90% or ~30% of the time. CMV serostatus stood as the only immune exposure information on hand.

Sequenced sample: PBMCs. The TCR was taken from a man between 45 and 60 years old in good health and CMV-seronegative.

CDR3 in amino acids: CASSQVRNTEAFF. For the CDR3, the DNA is TGTGCCAGCAGCCAAGTCAGGAACACTGAAGCTTTCTTT. V gene TRBV14 combines with J gene TRBJ1-1; D uncertain. The V gene's germline CDR1 is SGHDN and CDR2 FVKESK. Trimming removed 1 base from V and 1 base from J, with 4 bases in between. The length of the CDR3 is 13 residues.